Presented here are 30 T cell receptor beta chains from one specimen sequenced in a study of vaccination and CD4 T cells after COVID-19. The treatment denotes: roughly 11-day PBMC culture with coronavirus spike peptide pools or control peptides (ViraFEST assay). CD4+ T cells of the unexposed donor were collected before the COVID-19 pandemic (2011-2018). Cultured CD4+ T cell DNA was sequenced using the Oncomine TCR Beta short-read assay. TCRdb ran MiXCR on the PCR reads and lists one entry per CDR3 protein. The sample lists nearly 8,500 distinct CDR3 sequences; just over 35% were seen once. These receptors' antigens are unknown. Material: CD4+ T cells from blood, cultured in vitro. The receptors shown here come from a human donor in good health.

The rearrangement links TRBV5-1 to TRBJ1-1; tentatively, D is TRBD1 (6 bases). V shed 4 bases and J shed 4 bases, with 20 bases lying between them. CDR3 size: 16 residues. Germline CDR1 is SGHRS and CDR2 is YFSETQ. This CDR3 reads CASSRSSTGSPTEAFF. The DNA for the CDR3 is TGCGCCAGCAGCCGAAGCAGTACAGGGAGTCCCACTGAAGCTTTCTTT.

Sample share makes this clonotype medium-sized (0.01 to 0.1%). The J gene is TRBJ1-2, the V gene TRBV7-6; possibly TRBD1 for D (6 bases). The CDR3 extends over 13 amino acids. Germline CDR1 SGHVS, CDR2 FNYEAQ. Trimming cost V 4 bases and J 4 bases, with 10 bases left between them. CDR3 residues: CASSSGQTYGYTF. CDR3 coding DNA: TGTGCCAGCAGCTCCGGACAGACCTATGGCTACACCTTC.

The chain couples TRBV5-1 to TRBJ2-5, with 10 bases fitting TRBD2. This CDR3 region has 15 residues. V shed 4 bases and J 5 bases; nucleotides not matched to a gene: 8. The germline V gene encodes CDR1 SGHRS and CDR2 YFSETQ. The CDR3 sequence: CASSTQRGGRETQYF. The CDR3 nucleotides are TGCGCCAGCAGCACCCAGCGGGGGGGCCGCGAGACCCAGTACTTC.

The chain is built from TRBV12-3 or TRBV12-4 and TRBJ1-2, with D hard to call. This CDR3 region has 16 residues. The V end was cut by 6 bases, the J end by 7 bases, with 24 bases between. The CDR3 DNA reads as TGTGCCAGCAGCCTTGAAAGGAGGGCAGGTAGGGCTGGCTACACCTTC. Amino acid sequence: CASSLERRAGRAGYTF.

This sequence joins TRBV19 and TRBJ1-5; D gene unclear. The ends were cut back, 4 bases at V and 0 bases at J, with 10 bases in the middle. The germline CDR1 and CDR2 sequences are LNHDA and SQIVND (reference sequence). CDR3 length: 15 amino acids. CDR3 DNA sequence: TGTGCCAGTAGTACGGGAGATTATAGCAATCAGCCCCAGCATTTT. This translates into CASSTGDYSNQPQHF.

The chain is built from TRBV11-3 and TRBJ2-2; no reliable D call. Germline loops: CDR1 SGHNT, CDR2 YENEEA. V gave up 5 bases and J gave up 6 bases, with 4 bases separating them. The CDR3 covers 11 residues. CDR3 nucleotide sequence: TGTGCCAGCAGCCGGGCCGGGGAGCTGTTTTTT. This encodes CASSRAGELFF. The full variable domain, its missing parts supplied by reference TRBV11-3 and TRBJ2-2, is EAGVVQSPRYKIIEKKQPVAFWCNPISGHNTLYWYLQNLGQGPELLIRYENEEAVDDSQLPKDRFSAERLKGVDSTLKIQPAELGDSAVYLCASSRAGELFFGEGSRLTVL.

The V and J genes are TRBV6-5 and TRBJ2-5; 12 bases agree with TRBD2. The CDR3 runs 18 residues. J was trimmed by 5 bases and V by 0 bases; bases with no gene match: 10. Per germline, CDR1 MNHEY and CDR2 SVGAGI. This chain's CDR3 is CASSYSFSLAGGVETQYF. The CDR3 coding sequence is TGTGCCAGCAGTTACTCGTTCTCACTAGCGGGGGGAGTCGAGACCCAGTACTTC.

This clonotype was seen just once. The rearrangement links TRBV6-1 to TRBJ2-1; 7 positions agree with TRBD2. The CDR3 runs 14 residues. Germline-derived CDR1 and CDR2 are MNHNS and SASEGT. After removal of 5 bases from V and 4 bases from J, the junction contained 5 bases not matched to a gene. CDR3 in DNA: TGTGCCAGCAGTCCGAGCGGGAAATACAATGAGCAGTTCTTC. Translating it yields CASSPSGKYNEQFF.

The J gene is TRBJ2-5, the V gene TRBV10-3, with D possibly being TRBD1 (6 bases). V dropped 6 bases and J dropped 1 base, with 12 bases sitting between them. The CDR3 runs to 14 residues. The V gene's germline CDR1 is ENHRY and CDR2 SYGVKD. The CDR3 nucleotides read TGTGCCATCAGAAAAGGACAGACCCAAGAGACCCAGTACTTC. This sequence encodes CAIRKGQTQETQYF.

The genes are TRBV12-3 or TRBV12-4 and TRBJ1-6; D call uncertain. The CDR3 sequence is 13 residues long. The V end was cut by 8 bases, the J end by 7 bases, with 12 bases between. This chain's CDR3 is CASGRYGNSPLHF. The CDR3, as DNA: TGTGCCAGCGGCCGTTACGGGAATTCACCCCTCCACTTT.

In the case of this clonotype: No conserved phenylalanine or tryptophan is present at the end of the CDR3, so a read error is the likely explanation. The gene calls are TRBV6-1 and TRBJ1-5; TRBD1 is a possible D gene (6 bases). The CDR3 is 13 amino acids. Per the germline V gene, CDR1 is MNHNS and CDR2 is SASEGT. Trimming removed 7 bases at V and 3 bases at J, with 10 bases between. CDR3 nucleotide sequence: TGTGCCAGCATCCAGGGGCTCAATCAGCCCCAGCATTCT. It translates to CASIQGLNQPQHS.

This chain uses TRBV5-6 with TRBJ1-1, with 7 nucleotides matching TRBD1. The trim removed 3 bases at V and 0 bases at J, leaving 2 bases unmatched. This CDR3 contains 14 residues. CDR1 SGHDT and CDR2 YYEEEE come from the germline V gene. CDR3 region: CASSWGQLNTEAFF. In nucleotides, the CDR3 is TGTGCCAGCAGCTGGGGACAGTTGAACACTGAAGCTTTCTTT.

This sequence joins TRBV7-3 and TRBJ1-3; 7 bases are shared with TRBD1. This CDR3 comprises 15 residues. CDR1 is SGHTA, CDR2 FQGTGA, per germline. Trimming cost V 4 bases and J 3 bases; bases outside gene matches: 6. CDR3 residues: CASSSTGEFGNTIYF. CDR3 sequence (DNA): TGTGCCAGCAGCTCTACAGGGGAGTTTGGAAACACCATATATTTT.

The rearrangement links TRBV7-9 to TRBJ2-1; D uncertain. This CDR3 is 14 amino acids long. CDR1 SEHNR and CDR2 FQNEAQ come from the germline V gene (reference sequence). V lost 5 bases and J 8 bases, leaving 16 bases between the germline ends. The CDR3 nucleotides are TGTGCCAGCAGCCCGAGAGCACCTGGCGATGAGCAGTTCTTC. This translates into CASSPRAPGDEQFF.

The V gene is TRBV6-5, the J gene TRBJ1-1; a possible D gene is TRBD1 (5 bases). CDR3 length equals 15 residues. Germline V CDR1 and CDR2: MNHEY, SVGAGI. V dropped 4 bases and J dropped 1 base, with 13 bases sitting between them. The CDR3 sequence is CASSSPTDQNTEAFF. The CDR3 DNA follows: TGTGCCAGCAGTTCTCCGACAGATCAGAACACTGAAGCTTTCTTT.

The V and J genes are TRBV20-1 and TRBJ1-6; D unclear. Deletions cut 6 bases from V and 7 bases from J, with 13 bases between. The CDR3 spans 13 residues. CDR1 DFQATT and CDR2 SNEGSKA come from the germline V gene (reference sequence). CDR3 protein: CSAADYRNSPLHF. CDR3 nucleotide sequence: TGCAGTGCGGCGGACTATAGGAATTCACCCCTCCACTTT.

This clonotype has only a few counts. The chain couples TRBV6-5 to TRBJ1-2; a weak D match, TRBD1 (6 bases). V was cut by 0 bases and J by 4 bases, with 9 bases left in between. Looked up from germline, CDR1 is MNHEY and CDR2 is SVGAGI. CDR3 length: 14 residues. The CDR3, as DNA: TGTGCCAGCAGTTACTCGGGGGCGTCCTATGGCTACACCTTC. As protein: CASSYSGASYGYTF.

This clonotype was counted only a few times. The chain carries TRBV15 and TRBJ1-5; possibly TRBD1 for D (5 bases). The CDR3 covers 16 residues. The germline CDR1 and CDR2 sequences are LNHNV and YYDKDF (reference sequence). V was shortened by 1 base and J by 3 bases, with 13 bases between the two germline ends. CDR3 nucleotides: TGTGCCACCAGCAGAGGCTTCGGGGGAGACAATCAGCCCCAGCATTTT. Translating gives CATSRGFGGDNQPQHF.

The genes are TRBV19 and TRBJ2-3; 12 bases align to TRBD2. The CDR3 sequence is 15 residues long. CDR1 LNHDA and CDR2 SQIVND come from the germline V gene (reference sequence). V dropped 3 bases and J dropped 4; count of bases not matched to a gene: 2. In DNA, the CDR3 is TGTGCCAGTAGTATTTCTAGCGGGGGGGCAGATACGCAGTATTTT. It is translated as CASSISSGGADTQYF.

This sequence joins TRBV29-1 and TRBJ2-5; D possibly matches TRBD1 or TRBD2 (7 bases each). V lost 7 bases and J lost 5, with 17 bases in between. The CDR3 covers 13 residues. Germline V gene sequence: CDR1 SQVTM, CDR2 ANQGSEA. The CDR3 reads CSAGRGLTETQYF. DNA of the CDR3: TGCAGCGCGGGGAGGGGGCTAACTGAGACCCAGTACTTC.

A few counts support this clonotype. The chain has TRBV7-8 and TRBJ1-1; possibly TRBD1 for D (5 bases). The V end was cut by 5 bases, the J end by 5 bases, with 12 bases between. Germline V CDR1 and CDR2: SGHVS, FQNEAQ. This CDR3 is built from 13 residues. The CDR3 bases are TGTGCCAGCAGCCCCCGGGGGGAGACTGAAGCTTTCTTT. Translating gives CASSPRGETEAFF.

The sample holds a few counts of this clonotype. V is TRBV15 and J is TRBJ2-2; D perhaps matches TRBD1 (6 bases). The CDR3 sequence is 16 residues long. Germline-derived CDR1 and CDR2 are LNHNV and YYDKDF (reference sequence). The V end was cut by 0 bases, the J end by 2 bases, with 10 bases between. Here the CDR3 DNA reads TGTGCCACCAGCAGAGATCCCGGGACAAACACCGGGGAGCTGTTTTTT. Translation gives CATSRDPGTNTGELFF.

This clonotype was seen more than once but under ten times. The chain couples TRBV6-5 to TRBJ1-5; no firm D call. The CDR3 is made up of 13 amino acids. CDR1 is MNHEY and CDR2 is SVGAGI in the germline V gene. The ends were cut back, 4 bases at V and 5 bases at J, with 9 bases in the middle. CDR3 protein: CASSSKPYQPQHF. In DNA, the CDR3 is TGTGCCAGCAGTTCAAAGCCCTATCAGCCCCAGCATTTT.

V and J are TRBV6-1 and TRBJ2-7; TRBD1 aligns across 9 bases. CDR1 is MNHNS and CDR2 is SASEGT in the germline V gene. This CDR3 comprises 15 residues. The V gene end was trimmed by 6 bases and the J gene end by 4 bases; junction bases not matched to a gene: 10. The CDR3 DNA is TGTGCCAGCAGGCACACAGGGGGCGCAGGTTACGAGCAGTACTTC. Translation gives CASRHTGGAGYEQYF.

This clonotype was picked up a small number of times. This chain links TRBV20-1 with TRBJ2-1; D unclear. From germline, CDR1 is DFQATT and CDR2 SNEGSKA (reference sequence). The CDR3 consists of 11 residues. V lost 5 bases and J 10 bases, leaving 12 bases between the germline ends. DNA for the CDR3: TGCAGTGCTCCGATATCTAAAGAGCAGTTCTTC. As protein: CSAPISKEQFF.

This clonotype was detected a few times. The V gene is TRBV20-1, the J gene TRBJ1-6; D perhaps matches TRBD1 (5 bases). Germline CDR1 is DFQATT and CDR2 is SNEGSKA (reference sequence). CDR3 length equals 13 residues. The V end lost 3 bases, the J end lost 9 bases, and 12 bases lay between the germline ends. CDR3 amino acids: CSASPQRGSPLHF. In DNA, the CDR3 is TGCAGTGCTAGTCCCCAGAGGGGTTCACCCCTCCACTTT.

The chain joins TRBV6-1 to TRBJ2-7, with 9 bases identical to TRBD1. J lost 2 bases, V lost 4 bases, and 9 bases had no gene match. Germline-derived CDR1 and CDR2 are MNHNS and SASEGT. This CDR3 has 16 residues. CDR3: CASSGSVQGATYEQYF. In DNA, the CDR3 is TGTGCCAGCAGTGGATCTGTACAGGGGGCGACCTACGAGCAGTACTTC.

The rearrangement joins TRBV20-1 to TRBJ1-1, with D uncertain. CDR1 and CDR2 from the germline V gene are DFQATT and SNEGSKA (reference sequence). Trimming removed 1 base at V and 6 bases at J, with 15 bases between. The length of the CDR3 is 14 residues. For the CDR3, the DNA is TGCAGTGCTAGAGGGCTCGGGGTAGGGCCTGAAGCTTTCTTT. Protein: CSARGLGVGPEAFF.

This CDR3 is CASSLGGTGGPNYGYTF. CDR3 sequence (DNA): TGTGCCAGCAGCTTAGGAGGGACAGGCGGTCCTAACTATGGCTACACCTTC. The chain joins TRBV7-9 to TRBJ1-2; 8 bases map to TRBD1. The germline V gene has CDR1 SEHNR and CDR2 FQNEAQ (reference sequence). V shed 1 base and J 0 bases; nucleotides not matched to a gene: 7. The CDR3 contains 17 residues.

This clonotype has only a few counts. The chain joins TRBV6-1 to TRBJ2-7; 10 nucleotides match TRBD1. V shed 7 bases, J shed 4 bases, and the junction held 1 base outside the gene matches. Per germline, CDR1 MNHNS and CDR2 SASEGT. This CDR3 is 12 amino acids long. As DNA, the CDR3 is TGTGCCAGCAAGGACAGGGGGTACGAGCAGTACTTC. As protein: CASKDRGYEQYF.